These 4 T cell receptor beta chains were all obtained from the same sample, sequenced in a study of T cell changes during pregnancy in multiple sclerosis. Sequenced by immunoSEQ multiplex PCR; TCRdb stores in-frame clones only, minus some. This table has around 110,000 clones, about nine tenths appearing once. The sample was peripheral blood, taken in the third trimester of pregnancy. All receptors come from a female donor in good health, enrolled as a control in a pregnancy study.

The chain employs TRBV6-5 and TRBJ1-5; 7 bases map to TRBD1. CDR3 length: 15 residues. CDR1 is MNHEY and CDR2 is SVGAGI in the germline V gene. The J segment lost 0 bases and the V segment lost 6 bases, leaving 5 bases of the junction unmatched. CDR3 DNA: TGTGCCAGCAGACCACAGGGGACTAGCAATCAGCCCCAGCATTTT. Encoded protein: CASRPQGTSNQPQHF.

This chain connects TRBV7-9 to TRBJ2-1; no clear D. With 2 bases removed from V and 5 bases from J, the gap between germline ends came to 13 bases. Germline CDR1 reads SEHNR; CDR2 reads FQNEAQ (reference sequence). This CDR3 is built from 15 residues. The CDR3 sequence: CASSLSLAANNEQFF. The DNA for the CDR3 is TGTGCCAGCAGCTTATCCCTGGCGGCTAACAATGAGCAGTTCTTC.

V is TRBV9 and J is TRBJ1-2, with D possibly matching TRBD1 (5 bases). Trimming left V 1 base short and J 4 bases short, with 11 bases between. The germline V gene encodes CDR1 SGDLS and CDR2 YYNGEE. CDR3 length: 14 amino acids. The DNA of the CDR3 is TGTGCCAGCAGCGTACAGGGTTCTACCTATGGCTACACCTTC. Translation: CASSVQGSTYGYTF.

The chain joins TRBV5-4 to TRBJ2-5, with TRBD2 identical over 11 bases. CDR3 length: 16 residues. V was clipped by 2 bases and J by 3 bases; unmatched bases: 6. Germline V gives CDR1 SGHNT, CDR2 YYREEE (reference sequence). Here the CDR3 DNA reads TGTGCCAGCAGCTTAGGGGCTAGCGGGGGGAAAGAGACCCAGTACTTC. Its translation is CASSLGASGGKETQYF.